This TCR beta chain comes out of a study of technical replicates of blood from several donors. Data came from immunoSEQ multiplex PCR; TCRdb stores just in-frame clones and leaves some out. This table has 76,000 or so clones, 90% to 95% appearing once. The sequence came from a human donor in good health. Sequenced input: T cells isolated from PBMCs.

Written as DNA, the CDR3 is TGCGCCAGCAGCTTGGGTATCGTGAATGAGCAGTTCTTC. Its translation: CASSLGIVNEQFF. This chain links TRBV5-1 with TRBJ2-1, with D hard to call. Trimming took off 0 bases at V and 7 bases at J, with 8 bases between the two ends. Germline assignment: CDR1 SGHRS and CDR2 YFSETQ. The CDR3 runs to 13 residues.